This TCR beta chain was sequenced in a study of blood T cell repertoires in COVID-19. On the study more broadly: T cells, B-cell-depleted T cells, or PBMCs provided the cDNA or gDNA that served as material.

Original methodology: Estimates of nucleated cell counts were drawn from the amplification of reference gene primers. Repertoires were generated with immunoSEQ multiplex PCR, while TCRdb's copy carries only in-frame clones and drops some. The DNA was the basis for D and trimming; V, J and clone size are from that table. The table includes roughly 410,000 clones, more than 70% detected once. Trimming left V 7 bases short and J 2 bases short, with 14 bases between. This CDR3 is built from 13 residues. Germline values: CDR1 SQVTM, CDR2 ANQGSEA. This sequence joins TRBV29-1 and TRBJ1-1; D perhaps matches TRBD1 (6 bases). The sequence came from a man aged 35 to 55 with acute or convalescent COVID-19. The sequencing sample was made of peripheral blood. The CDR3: CSASDRLNTEAFF. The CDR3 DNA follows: TGCAGCGCCTCAGACAGGTTAAACACTGAAGCTTTCTTT.